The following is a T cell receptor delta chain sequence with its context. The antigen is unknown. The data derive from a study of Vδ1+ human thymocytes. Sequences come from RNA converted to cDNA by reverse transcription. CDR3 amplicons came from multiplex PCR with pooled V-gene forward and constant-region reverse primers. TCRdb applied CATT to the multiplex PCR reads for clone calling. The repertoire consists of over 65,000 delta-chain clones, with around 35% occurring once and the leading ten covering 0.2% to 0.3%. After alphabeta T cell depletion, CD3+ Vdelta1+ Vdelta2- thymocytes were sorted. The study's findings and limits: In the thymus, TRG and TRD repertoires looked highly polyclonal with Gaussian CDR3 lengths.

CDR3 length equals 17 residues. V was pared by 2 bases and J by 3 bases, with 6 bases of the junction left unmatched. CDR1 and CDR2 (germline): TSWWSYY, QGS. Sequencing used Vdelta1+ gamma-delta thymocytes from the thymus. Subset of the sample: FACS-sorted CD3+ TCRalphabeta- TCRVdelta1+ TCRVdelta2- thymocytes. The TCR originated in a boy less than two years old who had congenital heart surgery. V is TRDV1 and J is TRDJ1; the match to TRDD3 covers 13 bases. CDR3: CALGETTGGYAPDKLIF. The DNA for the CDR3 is TGTGCTCTTGGGGAAACTACTGGGGGATACGCTCCCGATAAACTCATCTTT.